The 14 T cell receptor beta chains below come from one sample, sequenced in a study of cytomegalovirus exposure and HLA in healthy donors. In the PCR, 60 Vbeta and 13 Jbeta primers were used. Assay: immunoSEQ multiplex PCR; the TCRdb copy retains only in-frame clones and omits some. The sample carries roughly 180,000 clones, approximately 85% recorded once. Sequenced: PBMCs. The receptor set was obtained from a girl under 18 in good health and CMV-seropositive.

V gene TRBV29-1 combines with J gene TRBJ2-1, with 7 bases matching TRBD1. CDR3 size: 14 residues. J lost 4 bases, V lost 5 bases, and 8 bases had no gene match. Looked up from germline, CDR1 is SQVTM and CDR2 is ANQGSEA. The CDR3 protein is CSVSLRDSYNEQFF. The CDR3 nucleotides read TGCAGCGTTTCCCTGAGGGACAGTTACAATGAGCAGTTCTTC.

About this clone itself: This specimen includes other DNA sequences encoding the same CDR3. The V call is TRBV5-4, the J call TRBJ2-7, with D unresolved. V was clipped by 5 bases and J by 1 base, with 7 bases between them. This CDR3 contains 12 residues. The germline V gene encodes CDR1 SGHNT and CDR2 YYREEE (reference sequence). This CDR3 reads CASRGSSYEQYF. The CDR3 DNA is TGTGCCAGCAGGGGCAGTTCCTACGAGCAGTACTTC.

DNA of the CDR3: TGTGCCAGCTCAACAACTGGGGCCCTAGGCAATCAGCCCCAGCATTTT. Translating it yields CASSTTGALGNQPQHF. V gene TRBV18 combines with J gene TRBJ1-5, with a weak D call TRBD1 (5 bases). V lost 5 bases and J 2 bases, leaving 16 bases between the germline ends. The germline V gene encodes CDR1 KGHSH and CDR2 LQKENI. The CDR3 contains 16 residues. Filled out from reference TRBV18 and TRBJ1-5, the complete variable domain reads NAGVMQNPRHLVRRRGQEARLRCSPMKGHSHVYWYRQLPEEGLKFMVYLQKENIIDESGMPKERFSAEFPKEGPSILRIQQVVRGDSAAYFCASSTTGALGNQPQHFGDGTRLSIL.

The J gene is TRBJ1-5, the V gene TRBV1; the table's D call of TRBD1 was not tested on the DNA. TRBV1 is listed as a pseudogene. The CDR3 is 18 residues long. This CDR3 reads CTSSQDPLQGTGNQPQHF. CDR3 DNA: TGCACCAGCAGCCAAGATCCCCTTCAGGGAACAGGCAATCAGCCCCAGCATTTT.

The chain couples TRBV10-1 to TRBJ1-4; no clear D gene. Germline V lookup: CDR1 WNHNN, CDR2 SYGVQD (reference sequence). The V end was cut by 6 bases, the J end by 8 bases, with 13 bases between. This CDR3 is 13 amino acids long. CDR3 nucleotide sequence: TGCGCCAGCAGCGACGGATCAGGAGAAAAACTGTTTTTT. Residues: CASSDGSGEKLFF.

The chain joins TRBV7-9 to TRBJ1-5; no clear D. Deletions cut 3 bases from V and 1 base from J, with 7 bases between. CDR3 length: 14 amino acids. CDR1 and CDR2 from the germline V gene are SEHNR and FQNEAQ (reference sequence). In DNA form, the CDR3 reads TGTGCCAGCAGCTTTACAGAGAGCAATCAGCCCCAGCATTTT. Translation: CASSFTESNQPQHF.

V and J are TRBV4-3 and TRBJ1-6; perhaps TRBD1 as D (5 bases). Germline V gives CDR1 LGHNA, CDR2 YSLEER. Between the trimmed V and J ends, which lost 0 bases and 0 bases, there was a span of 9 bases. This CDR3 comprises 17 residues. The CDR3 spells CASSQDLGGSYNSPLHF. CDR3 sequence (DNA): TGCGCCAGCAGCCAAGATTTGGGGGGCTCCTATAATTCACCCCTCCACTTT.

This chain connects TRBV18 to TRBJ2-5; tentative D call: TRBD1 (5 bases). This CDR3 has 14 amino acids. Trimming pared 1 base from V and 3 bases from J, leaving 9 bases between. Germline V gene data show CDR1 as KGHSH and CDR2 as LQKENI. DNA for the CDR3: TGTGCCAGCTCACCACGTGTCAGGGAAGAGACCCAGTACTTC. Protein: CASSPRVREETQYF.

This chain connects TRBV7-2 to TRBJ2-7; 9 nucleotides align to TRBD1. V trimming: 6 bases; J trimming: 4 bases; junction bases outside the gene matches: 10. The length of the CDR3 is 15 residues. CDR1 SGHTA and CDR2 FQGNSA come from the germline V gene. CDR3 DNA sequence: TGTGCCAGCAGTTTCTCGGGACAGGGAAGGTACGAGCAGTACTTC. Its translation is CASSFSGQGRYEQYF.

CDR3 in amino acids: CASSIGASLKPETQYF. The CDR3 region has the DNA TGTGCCAGTAGTATAGGGGCCTCCCTTAAGCCGGAGACCCAGTACTTC. The V call is TRBV19, the J call TRBJ2-5; the D is unclear. The ends were cut back, 1 base at V and 5 bases at J, with 17 bases in the middle. The germline V gene encodes CDR1 LNHDA and CDR2 SQIVND (reference sequence). The CDR3 spans 16 residues.

DNA for the CDR3: TGTGCCAGCAGCCAAGATTGGGACAGCTCCTACGAGCAGTACTTC. Its translation is CASSQDWDSSYEQYF. V and J are TRBV14 and TRBJ2-7; 7 bases match TRBD1. Germline CDR1 reads SGHDN; CDR2 reads FVKESK. J lost 0 bases, V lost 0 bases, and 2 bases had no gene match. The CDR3 is made up of 15 amino acids.

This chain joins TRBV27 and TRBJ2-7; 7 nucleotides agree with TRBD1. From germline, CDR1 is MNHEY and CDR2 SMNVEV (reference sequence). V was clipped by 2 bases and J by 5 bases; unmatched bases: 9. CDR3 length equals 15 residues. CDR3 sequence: CASSLGRGYYNEQYF. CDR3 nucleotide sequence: TGTGCCAGCAGTTTAGGCAGGGGGTATTATAACGAGCAGTACTTC.

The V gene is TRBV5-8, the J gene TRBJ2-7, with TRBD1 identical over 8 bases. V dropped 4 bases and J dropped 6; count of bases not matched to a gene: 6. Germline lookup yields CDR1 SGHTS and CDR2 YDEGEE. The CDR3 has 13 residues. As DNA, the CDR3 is TGTGCCAGCAGCCTGGACAGGGCTGCCGAGCAGTACTTC. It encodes CASSLDRAAEQYF.

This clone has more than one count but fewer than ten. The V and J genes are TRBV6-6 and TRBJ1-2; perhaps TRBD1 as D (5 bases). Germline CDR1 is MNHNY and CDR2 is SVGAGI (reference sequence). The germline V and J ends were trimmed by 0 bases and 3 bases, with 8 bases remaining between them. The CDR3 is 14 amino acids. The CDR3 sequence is CASSYSDSYYGYTF. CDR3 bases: TGTGCCAGCAGTTACTCAGACAGTTACTATGGCTACACCTTC.